The 10 T cell receptor beta chains in this list originate from one sample, sequenced in a study of blood T cell repertoires in COVID-19. Data came from immunoSEQ multiplex PCR; TCRdb stores just in-frame clones and leaves some out. The sample includes over 200,000 clones, around 80% of them seen just once. The material sequenced was peripheral blood. The source of these receptors is a middle-aged woman with acute or convalescent COVID-19.

CDR3 sequence (DNA): TGTGCCAGCAGCTTCGACTTAGCGGGAGGCTTCTCCTACGAGCAGTACTTC. It is translated as CASSFDLAGGFSYEQYF. The chain employs TRBV7-2 and TRBJ2-7, with 10 bases fitting TRBD2. Losses at the gene ends were 3 bases for V and 0 bases for J; bases not matched to a gene: 8. This CDR3 contains 17 residues. In germline, CDR1 is SGHTA, CDR2 FQGNSA.

CDR3 loop: CASSLWGEEQYF. In DNA form, the CDR3 reads TGTGCCAGCAGCCTTTGGGGGGAAGAGCAGTACTTC. The rearrangement uses TRBV2 and TRBJ2-7; D possibly corresponds to TRBD2 (6 bases). Between the trimmed V and J ends, which lost 6 bases and 7 bases, there was a span of 13 bases. Germline values: CDR1 SNHLY, CDR2 FYNNEI. The CDR3 contains 12 residues.

This clone was detected a few times. V is TRBV3-1 (or the pseudogene TRBV3-2) and J is TRBJ2-3, with 8 bases identical to TRBD2. The CDR3 consists of 16 residues. Trimming removed 4 bases from V and 0 bases from J; junction bases left unmatched: 6. Germline CDR1 is LGHDT and CDR2 is YNNKEL (reference sequence). The CDR3 sequence: CASSPISGTSTDTQYF. The CDR3 DNA sequence: TGTGCCAGCAGCCCCATTAGCGGGACCAGCACAGATACGCAGTATTTT.

V and J are TRBV19 and TRBJ1-5; D remains ambiguous. This CDR3 has 15 amino acids. CDR1 is LNHDA and CDR2 is SQIVND in the germline V gene (reference sequence). V dropped 0 bases and J dropped 1 base, with 7 bases sitting between them. The CDR3: CASSIDQVSNQPQHF. CDR3 in DNA: TGTGCCAGTAGTATAGATCAGGTGAGCAATCAGCCCCAGCATTTT.

The chain recombines TRBV7-2 with TRBJ2-1; D remains unclear. The CDR3 runs 11 residues. V was clipped by 2 bases and J by 8 bases, with 4 bases between them. CDR1 is SGHTA and CDR2 is FQGNSA in the germline V gene. The CDR3 DNA follows: TGTGCCAGCAGCTTAAGCGATGAGCAGTTCTTC. This translates into CASSLSDEQFF.

The V call is TRBV6-5, the J call TRBJ2-1; 7 positions agree with TRBD2. Per the germline V gene, CDR1 is MNHEY and CDR2 is SVGAGI. With 10 bases clipped from V and 4 bases from J, the junction kept 7 bases outside the gene matches. The CDR3 sequence is 13 residues long. The CDR3 DNA reads TGTGCCATGGCTCTAGCGGCTTACAATGAGCAGTTCTTC. This gives the protein CAMALAAYNEQFF.

In this sample, this clone turned up a few times. The chain employs TRBV6-5 and TRBJ2-7, with 11 bases fitting TRBD2. The CDR3 contains 15 residues. V gave up 2 bases and J gave up 3 bases; unmatched junction bases: 3. CDR1 is MNHEY, CDR2 SVGAGI, per germline. The CDR3 here is CASSYVAGGIYEQYF. In DNA, the CDR3 is TGTGCCAGCAGTTACGTAGCGGGAGGGATCTACGAGCAGTACTTC.

Here the CDR3 DNA reads TGTGCCAGCTGGGGAGACGGGTATAGCAATCAGCCCCAGCATTTT. Translation gives CASWGDGYSNQPQHF. The V call is TRBV6-5, the J call TRBJ1-5; D is undetermined. V shed 8 bases and J shed 0 bases, with 14 bases lying between them. The CDR3 spans 15 residues. The germline V gene encodes CDR1 MNHEY and CDR2 SVGAGI.

As to this clone: The junction does not match germline at one end; this may be a read error. The chain couples TRBV6-5 to TRBJ1-1; the match to TRBD1 covers 9 bases. In germline, CDR1 is MNHEY, CDR2 SVGAGI. The CDR3 contains 16 residues. The CDR3 loop is CANSYRGPIGDTEAFF. CDR3 nucleotide sequence: TGTGCCAACAGTTACAGGGGGCCAATAGGGGACACTGAAGCTTTCTTT.

The chain combines TRBV20-1 with TRBJ1-3; D not certain. The CDR3 has 13 residues. CDR1 is DFQATT and CDR2 is SNEGSKA in the germline V gene (reference sequence). Trimming stripped 3 bases from V and 2 bases from J, with 8 bases between. CDR3 nucleotide sequence: TGCAGTGCTAGTATCCCTCCTGGAAACACCATATATTTT. Its protein product is CSASIPPGNTIYF.